This entry lists 12 T cell receptor beta chains sequenced from one sample in a study of technical replicates of blood from several donors. Libraries were prepared by immunoSEQ multiplex PCR; TCRdb keeps only in-frame clonotypes and omits some of them. Of roughly 81,000 clones listed, almost 98% are singletons. The sample consisted of T cells isolated from PBMCs. These receptor sequences come from a human donor in good health.

The CDR3 coding sequence is TGTGCCAGCAGCTTAGGGACAGGGGGCTACAATGAGCAGTTCTTC. Translated, it gives CASSLGTGGYNEQFF. The chain combines TRBV9 with TRBJ2-1; 11 positions match TRBD1. This CDR3 is 15 amino acids long. The germline V gene has CDR1 SGDLS and CDR2 YYNGEE. J lost 3 bases, V lost 4 bases, and 3 bases had no gene match.

The chain combines TRBV7-9 with TRBJ2-7; TRBD2 matches 8 bases. The CDR3 is made up of 15 amino acids. Per the germline V gene, CDR1 is SEHNR and CDR2 is FQNEAQ (reference sequence). V was pared by 0 bases and J by 4 bases, with 5 bases of the junction left unmatched. The CDR3 DNA reads as TGTGCCAGCAGCTTAGCGGAGCGGGGGAGGTACGAGCAGTACTTC. Amino acids: CASSLAERGRYEQYF.

The rearrangement joins TRBV16 to TRBJ2-7; TRBD2 matches 7 bases. The CDR3 consists of 15 residues. With 4 bases clipped from V and 4 bases from J, the junction kept 10 bases outside the gene matches. Germline CDR1 is KGHSY and CDR2 is FQNENV. The CDR3: CASSRGEGAVYEQYF. CDR3 in DNA: TGTGCCAGCAGCCGCGGGGAGGGTGCGGTGTACGAGCAGTACTTC.

This chain uses TRBV5-4 with TRBJ1-4; D may be TRBD1 (5 bases). Germline loops: CDR1 SGHNT, CDR2 YYREEE (reference sequence). V lost 2 bases to trimming and J lost 5 bases, with 7 bases between them. The CDR3 has 13 amino acids. The CDR3 sequence is CASSLRGNEKLFF. The DNA of the CDR3 is TGTGCCAGCAGCTTACGGGGGAATGAAAAACTGTTTTTT.

The chain combines TRBV2 with TRBJ2-1, with D possibly matching TRBD1 (6 bases). The CDR3 covers 14 residues. The germline V gene encodes CDR1 SNHLY and CDR2 FYNNEI. V was pared by 6 bases and J by 1 base, with 10 bases between. For the CDR3, the DNA is TGTGCCAGCAGGACAGGCGGATCCTACAATGAGCAGTTCTTC. Its protein is CASRTGGSYNEQFF.

Only one count was recorded for this clone. The chain couples TRBV7-3 to TRBJ1-4; 7 bases are a match to TRBD1. The germline V gene has CDR1 SGHTA and CDR2 FQGTGA. Losses at the gene ends were 5 bases for V and 2 bases for J; bases not matched to a gene: 5. CDR3 length: 15 amino acids. In nucleotides, the CDR3 is TGTGCCAGCAGCCGTACAGGGGCGACTAATGAAAAACTGTTTTTT. This codes for CASSRTGATNEKLFF.

The rearrangement links TRBV7-9 to TRBJ1-4, with D possibly TRBD1 on 5 matching bases. CDR3 length equals 13 residues. Germline V CDR1 and CDR2: SEHNR, FQNEAQ (reference sequence). Trimming shortened V by 5 bases and J by 8 bases, and 12 bases separated the two germline ends. CDR3 in DNA: TGTGCCAGCAGCACGCAGGGCCGGGAAAAACTGTTTTTT. Protein product: CASSTQGREKLFF.

The chain links TRBV6-5 to TRBJ2-2; D not certain. Germline values: CDR1 MNHEY, CDR2 SVGAGI. The CDR3 runs 13 residues. Trimming took 7 bases from V and 5 from J, leaving 11 bases between them. CDR3: CASILAATGELFF. Here the CDR3 DNA reads TGTGCCAGCATCTTAGCTGCGACCGGGGAGCTGTTTTTT.

The gene calls are TRBV5-4 and TRBJ2-1, with TRBD1 as a possible D gene (5 bases). Germline V gene sequence: CDR1 SGHNT, CDR2 YYREEE (reference sequence). The CDR3 has 15 amino acids. V gave up 2 bases and J gave up 5 bases, with 14 bases separating them. CDR3 DNA: TGTGCCAGCAGCTTTGGGGCCGGTCAGGACAATGAGCAGTTCTTC. Its translation is CASSFGAGQDNEQFF. Looking up the rest from reference TRBV5-4 and TRBJ2-1 gives the full variable domain: ETGVTQSPTHLIKTRGQQVTLRCSSQSGHNTVSWYQQALGQGPQFIFQYYREEENGRGNFPPRFSGLQFPNYSSELNVNALELDDSALYLCASSFGAGQDNEQFFGPGTRLTVL.

The chain links TRBV9 to TRBJ2-7; D might be TRBD2 (6 bases). Trimming left V 0 bases short and J 3 bases short, with 13 bases between. CDR3 length: 15 amino acids. Germline assignment: CDR1 SGDLS and CDR2 YYNGEE. The CDR3 DNA follows: TGTGCCAGCAGCGTAGGGGGGGTATCAGACTACGAGCAGTACTTC. Amino acid sequence: CASSVGGVSDYEQYF.

This clone has only one observation. V usage is TRBV2 and J usage is TRBJ2-3, with 7 bases matching TRBD1. The trim removed 8 bases at V and 6 bases at J, leaving 5 bases unmatched. The CDR3 is 12 amino acids. Germline V gene sequence: CDR1 SNHLY, CDR2 FYNNEI. The CDR3, as DNA: TGTGCCAGCGGGACAGTAGCTGATACGCAGTATTTT. Residues: CASGTVADTQYF.

The V and J genes are TRBV28 and TRBJ1-1; D is possibly TRBD1 (6 bases). The V gene lost 4 bases and the J gene lost 0 bases, with 9 bases spanning the gap. This CDR3 has 14 amino acids. Germline V gene data show CDR1 as MDHEN and CDR2 as SYDVKM. CDR3 in DNA: TGTGCCAGCAGTTCGACAGGTTTGAACACTGAAGCTTTCTTT. Its translation: CASSSTGLNTEAFF.